Described below is a single T cell receptor (beta chain) sequence and its context. This clonotype has a count of ten or more. Its antigen remains unidentified. No clone much larger than this one lies a single base away; base qualities are absent. This sample was included in a study of T-cell memory formation after mild COVID-19 (TCRdb year 2021). As for the study more broadly: Most TCR sequence clusters were specific to one of the two donors. The cohort comprised two young, previously healthy adult volunteers, one female and one male. In a couple of donors, T-cell clones that expanded and contracted after mild COVID-19 were tracked by sequencing TCRalpha and TCRbeta repertoires over time.

Instrument used: Illumina NovaSeq 6000. TCRalpha and TCRbeta cDNA libraries were constructed by 5'RACE with constant-segment primers, with sample barcodes and unique molecular identifiers being introduced. RNA was extracted from every sample with Trizol reagent. Library amplification was performed in two PCR steps, and a second sample barcode and Illumina TruSeq adapters were introduced in the second step. Libraries were sequenced on an Illumina NovaSeq with 2 x 150 bp paired-end reads. The authors' pipeline ran thus. The reads were demultiplexed and collapsed into UMI-guided consensus sequences using migec v1.2.7. Using mixcr v2.1.11, UMI consensuses were aligned to TRA and TRB V and J templates and then assembled into clonotypes. Expanded or contracted clonotypes were those called significant by both edgeR and NoisET, with noise models trained on biological replicates. For edgeR calls, a false discovery rate-adjusted p below 0.01 and a log2 fold-change threshold of 1 were applied. As an exploratory analysis of dynamics, PCA with hierarchical clustering was applied to max-normalized trajectories of the 1000 most abundant clonotypes. Each responding clone was given a CD4 or CD8 phenotype based on the CD4+ and CD8+ repertoires, which had been sequenced separately. The public reads were run again by TCRdb, first through fastp at Q25 and then through MiXCR, and only productive beta chains were kept. Rows are combined by CDR3 protein, so each entry shows the most common genes and DNA. These V and J calls originate from TCRdb's pipeline instead of the authors' own analysis. The sample table lists about 320,000 distinct CDR3 sequences, approximately 14% of them with a count of one. 21% of the sample belongs to the ten largest clones.

Overall results and qualifications from the work: Only a couple of mild cases were covered by the study, and larger cohorts that include severe cases with pre-infection samples were considered necessary. The detection of some responding clones in pre-infection memory suggests that pre-existing cross-reactive memory T cells joined the SARS-CoV-2 response. Contracting CD4+ clones appeared mostly in the CM and EM memory subsets, whereas CD8+ clones were enriched in EMRA. Clones contracting from day 15 to 85 had balanced CD4/CD8 phenotypes, while a second wave expanding from day 15 to 37 was biased towards CD4+. Whether the second-wave clones peaking on day 37 were SARS-CoV-2 specific was not confirmed.

PBMCs were isolated by Ficoll-Paque density gradient centrifugation. Material: PBMCs or a T cell subset sorted from them (not recorded which). The sequence was obtained from a man between 18 and 29 years old who had mild COVID-19 (a few samples of this study predate the infection). The sample titles of this study are shuffled in the database, so cell type and time point are left out; the donor was told from shared clones.

This receptor has the CDR3 CASTGTGGTDTQYF. The sequenced DNA is TGTGCCAGCACCGGAACAGGGGGTACAGATACGCAGTATTTT. The receptor chain draws on TRBV12-3 or TRBV12-4 and TRBJ2-3; TRBD1 lines up with 8 middle nucleotides. The CDR3 measures 14 amino acids from cysteine to phenylalanine. Only the CDR3 DNA stays, 42 bases, in frame from base 1. The V end gives up 7 bases and the J end 3 bases, leaving 6 bases in the junction not matched to a gene.